These 14 T cell receptor beta chains originate from one sample sequenced in a study of a mutant IDH1 vaccine in newly diagnosed glioma. Sequencing was performed with immunoSEQ multiplex PCR; in TCRdb, only in-frame clones are kept and a portion is missing. The sample holds about 55,000 clones, 84% seen once. Time point reported: week 35, safety follow-up. What each vaccine dose contained was 300 ug of mutant IDH1 20-mer peptide, accompanied by topical imiquimod. These TCRs are of unknown antigen specificity. Sequencing was performed on PBMCs, taken from a glioma patient whose treatment included an IDH1 peptide vaccine. These receptors were collected from a woman aged 18-29 years with glioma.

The V gene is TRBV11-2, the J gene TRBJ2-1; 11 bases agree with TRBD2. CDR3 length: 16 amino acids. In germline, CDR1 is SGHAT, CDR2 FQNNGV. V was clipped by 5 bases and J by 6 bases; unmatched bases: 9. CDR3 sequence: CASSPFSGGGGNEQFF. The CDR3 DNA is TGTGCCAGCAGCCCTTTTAGCGGGGGGGGCGGCAATGAGCAGTTCTTC.

This clone has a single count. This chain uses TRBV28 with TRBJ2-2, with TRBD1 as a possible D gene (5 bases). This CDR3 is built from 14 residues. Germline CDR1 reads MDHEN; CDR2 reads SYDVKM. Trimming pared 3 bases from V and 6 bases from J, leaving 11 bases between. The CDR3 sequence is CASSFRTFPGELFF. In nucleotides, the CDR3 is TGTGCCAGCAGTTTTCGGACATTCCCCGGGGAGCTGTTTTTT.

This chain uses TRBV19 with TRBJ2-2, with 9 bases that match TRBD2. The CDR3 has 15 amino acids. Germline CDR1 and CDR2: LNHDA and SQIVND (reference sequence). Germline trimming cut 5 bases from V and 4 bases from J; bases unmatched to any gene: 5. Here the CDR3 DNA reads TGTGCCAGTAGTGCGACTAGCGGTTTCACCGGGGAGCTGTTTTTT. Its translation: CASSATSGFTGELFF.

V usage is TRBV14 and J usage is TRBJ2-7; no firm D call. The V end lost 3 bases, the J end lost 6 bases, and 6 bases lay between the germline ends. The CDR3 spans 11 residues. CDR1 and CDR2 from the germline V gene are SGHDN and FVKESK. The CDR3 is CASSHAGEQYF. CDR3 DNA sequence: TGTGCCAGCAGCCACGCCGGCGAGCAGTACTTC.

V gene TRBV5-1 combines with J gene TRBJ1-6; 11 bases are shared with TRBD1. The J segment lost 2 bases and the V segment lost 6 bases, leaving 10 bases of the junction unmatched. Germline assignment: CDR1 SGHRS and CDR2 YFSETQ. The CDR3 totals 18 residues. CDR3 amino acids: CASNPGPDRGPYNSPLHF. The CDR3 nucleotides read TGCGCCAGCAATCCGGGACCGGACAGGGGGCCCTATAATTCACCCCTCCACTTT.

The chain carries TRBV9 and TRBJ2-5, with D perhaps given as TRBD1 or TRBD2 (5 bases each). The V end lost 3 bases, the J end lost 2 bases, and 11 bases lay between the germline ends. The CDR3 contains 14 residues. CDR1 and CDR2 from the germline V gene are SGDLS and YYNGEE. The CDR3 is CASSGGRPQETQYF. CDR3 in DNA: TGTGCCAGCAGCGGGGGACGGCCACAAGAGACCCAGTACTTC.

The chain links TRBV7-2 to TRBJ1-1, with D hard to call. Germline-derived CDR1 and CDR2 are SGHTA and FQGNSA. The V and J ends lost 6 bases and 4 bases respectively, with 9 bases between them. The CDR3 consists of 12 residues. The CDR3 reads CASRTPFTEAFF. DNA of the CDR3: TGTGCCAGCAGAACGCCCTTCACTGAAGCTTTCTTT.

The chain employs TRBV4-3 and TRBJ1-4; unclear D gene. Trimming left V 1 base short and J 7 bases short, with 19 bases between. CDR3 size: 17 residues. The V gene's germline CDR1 is LGHNA and CDR2 YSLEER. The CDR3 is CASSQARGNTRGEKLFF. CDR3 in DNA: TGCGCCAGCAGCCAAGCTCGAGGGAACACCCGGGGTGAAAAACTGTTTTTT.

The V gene is TRBV2, the J gene TRBJ2-2, with D maybe TRBD2 (6 bases). Germline CDR1 is SNHLY and CDR2 is FYNNEI. Trimming took off 7 bases at V and 5 bases at J, with 11 bases between the two ends. CDR3 length equals 13 residues. The CDR3 DNA follows: TGTGCCAGCACGGGCGGGGAAACCGGGGAGCTGTTTTTT. Its translation is CASTGGETGELFF.

The gene calls are TRBV6-6 and TRBJ2-7; 11 bases are a match to TRBD1. V trimming: 6 bases; J trimming: 3 bases; junction bases outside the gene matches: 10. CDR1 and CDR2 from the germline V gene are MNHNY and SVGAGI (reference sequence). The CDR3 totals 16 residues. The CDR3 nucleotides read TGTGCCAGCAGAAGAACCCGGGACAGGGGGGTCTACGAGCAGTACTTC. Its protein is CASRRTRDRGVYEQYF.

The chain links TRBV13 to TRBJ1-6; no reliable D call. The germline V gene has CDR1 PRHDT and CDR2 FYEKMQ (reference sequence). V lost 8 bases to trimming and J lost 3 bases, with 5 bases between them. The CDR3 runs to 12 residues. The CDR3 DNA reads as TGTGCCAGCCGGGACTATAATTCACCCCTCCACTTT. Residues: CASRDYNSPLHF.

The J gene is TRBJ1-4, the V gene TRBV7-9, with D tentatively TRBD1 (5 bases). The CDR3 is 14 residues long. V was trimmed by 3 bases and J by 7 bases, leaving 12 bases between them. Germline V gene sequence: CDR1 SEHNR, CDR2 FQNEAQ (reference sequence). The CDR3 region has the DNA TGTGCCAGCAGCTTGACAGTTGGGCGTGAAAAACTGTTTTTT. The encoded protein is CASSLTVGREKLFF. Supplemented by reference TRBV7-9 and TRBJ1-4, the full variable domain reads DTGVSQNPRHKITKRGQNVTFRCDPISEHNRLYWYRQTLGQGPEFLTYFQNEAQLEKSRLLSDRFSAERPKGSFSTLEIQRTEQGDSAMYLCASSLTVGREKLFFGSGTQLSVL.

The chain combines TRBV18 with TRBJ2-3; TRBD2 matches at 10 bases. V was clipped by 3 bases and J by 4 bases; unmatched bases: 7. CDR1 is KGHSH, CDR2 LQKENI, per germline. This CDR3 has 16 residues. The CDR3 coding sequence is TGTGCCAGCTCACCTCTAGCGGGAGCTTTGGCAGATACGCAGTATTTT. This encodes CASSPLAGALADTQYF. Drawing the rest from reference TRBV18 and TRBJ2-3, the complete variable domain is NAGVMQNPRHLVRRRGQEARLRCSPMKGHSHVYWYRQLPEEGLKFMVYLQKENIIDESGMPKERFSAEFPKEGPSILRIQQVVRGDSAAYFCASSPLAGALADTQYFGPGTRLTVL.

This chain joins TRBV5-1 and TRBJ1-2, with D uncertain. V was pared by 4 bases and J by 4 bases, with 11 bases between. The germline V gene encodes CDR1 SGHRS and CDR2 YFSETQ. The CDR3 has 13 residues. The CDR3 spells CASSLDYRYGYTF. As DNA, the CDR3 is TGCGCCAGCAGCCTGGATTACCGCTATGGCTACACCTTC.